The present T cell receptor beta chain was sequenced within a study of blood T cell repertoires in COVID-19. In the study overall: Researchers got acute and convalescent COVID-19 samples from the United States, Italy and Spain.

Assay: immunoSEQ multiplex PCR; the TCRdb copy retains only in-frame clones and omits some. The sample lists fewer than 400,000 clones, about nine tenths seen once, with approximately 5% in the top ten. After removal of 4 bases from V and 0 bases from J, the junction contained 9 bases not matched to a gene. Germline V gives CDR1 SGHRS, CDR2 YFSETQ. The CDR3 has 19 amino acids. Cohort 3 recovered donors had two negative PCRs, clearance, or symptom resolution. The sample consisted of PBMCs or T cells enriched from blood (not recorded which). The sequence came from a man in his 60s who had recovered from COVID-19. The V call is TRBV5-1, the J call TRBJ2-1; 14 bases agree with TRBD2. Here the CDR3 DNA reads TGCGCCAGCAGCGCTCCGGGACTAGCGGGGGCCAGCTCCTACAATGAGCAGTTCTTC. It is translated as CASSAPGLAGASSYNEQFF. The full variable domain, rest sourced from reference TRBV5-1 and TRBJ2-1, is KAGVTQTPRYLIKTRGQQVTLSCSPISGHRSVSWYQQTPGQGLQFLFEYFSETQRNKGNFPGRFSGRQFSNSRSEMNVSTLELGDSALYLCASSAPGLAGASSYNEQFFGPGTRLTVL.